The subject of this entry is one TCR beta chain. This entry comes from a study of blood T cell repertoires in COVID-19. Per the authors' pipeline: Using reference gene primer amplification, nucleated cell counts were estimated. Assay used: immunoSEQ multiplex PCR; TCRdb lists only in-frame clones, some missing. The V and J calls and clone size were taken over from that table, and D and trimming were inferred from the DNA. Here the sample spans 45,000 to 60,000 clones, 82% being singletons. Germline V gene lookup returns CDR1 LGHDT and CDR2 YNNKEL (reference sequence). V lost 4 bases, J lost 4 bases, and 7 bases stayed unmatched. The CDR3 totals 17 residues.

The sequence derives from a human donor with acute or convalescent COVID-19. The donor label of this sample is uncertain. The sequencing input was peripheral blood. The V gene is TRBV3-1 (or the pseudogene TRBV3-2), the J gene TRBJ2-7, with TRBD2 matching 16 bases. This CDR3 reads CASSPGLAGGRSYEQYF. The CDR3 DNA reads TGTGCCAGCAGCCCGGGACTAGCGGGGGGGCGCTCTTACGAGCAGTACTTC.